This T cell receptor beta chain stems from a study of blood T cell repertoires in COVID-19. Study-wide context: The study drew acute and convalescent COVID-19 samples from the United States, Italy and Spain. PBMCs, B-cell-depleted T cells, or T cells were the source of the cDNA or gDNA that made up the material.

V lost 10 bases and J lost 4, with 16 bases in between. The CDR3 consists of 13 residues. The V gene's germline CDR1 is MNHNY and CDR2 SVGAGI (reference sequence). TCRdb's table, derived via immunoSEQ multiplex PCR, lists solely in-frame clones and lacks some. The table has 130,000 or so clones, 86% seen once. The clonotype comes from a man aged 40-49 years with acute or convalescent COVID-19. The chain employs TRBV6-6 and TRBJ1-2; D may be TRBD1 (5 bases). Sequencing used peripheral blood. CDR3 sequence reads: CATLRGPSYGYTF. For the CDR3, the DNA is TGTGCCACTTTGCGGGGACCATCCTATGGCTACACCTTC.